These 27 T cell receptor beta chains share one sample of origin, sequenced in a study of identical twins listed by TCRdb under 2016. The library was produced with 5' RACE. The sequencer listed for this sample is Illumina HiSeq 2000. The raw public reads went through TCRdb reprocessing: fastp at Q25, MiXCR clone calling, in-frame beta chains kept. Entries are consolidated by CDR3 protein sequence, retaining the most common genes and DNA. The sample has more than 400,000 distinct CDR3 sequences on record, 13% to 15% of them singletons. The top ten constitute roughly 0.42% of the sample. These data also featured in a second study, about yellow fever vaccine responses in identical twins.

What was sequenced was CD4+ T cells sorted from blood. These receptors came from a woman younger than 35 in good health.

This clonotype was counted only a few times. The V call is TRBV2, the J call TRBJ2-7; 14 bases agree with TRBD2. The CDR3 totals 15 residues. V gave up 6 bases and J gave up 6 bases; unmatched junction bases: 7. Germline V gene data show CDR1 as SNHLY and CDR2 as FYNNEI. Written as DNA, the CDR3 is TGTGCCAGCAGCACCTCCGGGACTAGCGGGAGCGAGCAGTACTTC. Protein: CASSTSGTSGSEQYF.

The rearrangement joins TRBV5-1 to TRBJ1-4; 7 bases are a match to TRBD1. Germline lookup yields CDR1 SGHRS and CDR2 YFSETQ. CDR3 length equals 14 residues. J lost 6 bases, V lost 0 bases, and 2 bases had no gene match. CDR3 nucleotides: TGCGCCAGCAGCTTGGTAGGGACAGATGAAAAACTGTTTTTT. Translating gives CASSLVGTDEKLFF.

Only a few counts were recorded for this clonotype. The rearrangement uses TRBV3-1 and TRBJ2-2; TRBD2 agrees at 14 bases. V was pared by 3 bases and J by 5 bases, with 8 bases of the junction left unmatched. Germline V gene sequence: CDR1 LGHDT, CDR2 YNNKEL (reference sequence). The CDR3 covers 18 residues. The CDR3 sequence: CASSQPGLAGVGTGELFF. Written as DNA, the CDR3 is TGTGCCAGCAGCCAGCCGGGACTAGCGGGAGTGGGGACCGGGGAGCTGTTTTTT.

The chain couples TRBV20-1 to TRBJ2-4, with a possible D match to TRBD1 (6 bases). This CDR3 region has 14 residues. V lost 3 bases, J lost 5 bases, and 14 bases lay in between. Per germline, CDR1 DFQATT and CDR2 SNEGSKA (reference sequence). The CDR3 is CSARVQGVENIQYF. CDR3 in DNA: TGCAGTGCTAGGGTACAGGGAGTCGAAAACATTCAGTACTTC.

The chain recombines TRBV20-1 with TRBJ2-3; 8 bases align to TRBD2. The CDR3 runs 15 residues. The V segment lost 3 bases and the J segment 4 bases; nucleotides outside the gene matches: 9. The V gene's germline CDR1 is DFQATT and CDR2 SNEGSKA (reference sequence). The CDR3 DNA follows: TGCAGTGCTAGGGAAGGGGCTAGCGGGTCAGATACGCAGTATTTT. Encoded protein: CSAREGASGSDTQYF.

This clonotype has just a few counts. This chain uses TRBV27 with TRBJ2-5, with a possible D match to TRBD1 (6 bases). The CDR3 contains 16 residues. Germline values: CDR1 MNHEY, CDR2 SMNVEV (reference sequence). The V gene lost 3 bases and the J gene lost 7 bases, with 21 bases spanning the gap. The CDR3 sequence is CASSFTKTGQGGTQYF. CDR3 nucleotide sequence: TGTGCCAGCAGTTTCACCAAGACAGGCCAGGGTGGGACCCAGTACTTC.

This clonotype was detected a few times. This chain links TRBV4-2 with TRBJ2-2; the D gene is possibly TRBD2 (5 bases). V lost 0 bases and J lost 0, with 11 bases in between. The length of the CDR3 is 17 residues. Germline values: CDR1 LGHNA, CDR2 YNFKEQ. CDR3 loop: CASSQDLRGANTGELFF. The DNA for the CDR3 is TGTGCCAGCAGCCAAGATTTACGGGGAGCGAACACCGGGGAGCTGTTTTTT.

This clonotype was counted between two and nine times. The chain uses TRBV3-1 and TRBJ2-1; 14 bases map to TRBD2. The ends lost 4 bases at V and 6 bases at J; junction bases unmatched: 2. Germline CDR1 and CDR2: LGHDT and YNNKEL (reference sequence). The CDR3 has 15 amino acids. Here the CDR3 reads CASSLTSGGANEQFF. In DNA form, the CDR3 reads TGTGCCAGCAGCCTGACTAGCGGGGGGGCCAATGAGCAGTTCTTC.

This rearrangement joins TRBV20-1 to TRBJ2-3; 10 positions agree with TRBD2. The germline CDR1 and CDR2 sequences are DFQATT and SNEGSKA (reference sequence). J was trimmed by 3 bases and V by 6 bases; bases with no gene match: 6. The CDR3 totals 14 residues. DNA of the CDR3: TGCAGTGCATTAGCGGGAGGTGCGACAGATACGCAGTATTTT. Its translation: CSALAGGATDTQYF.

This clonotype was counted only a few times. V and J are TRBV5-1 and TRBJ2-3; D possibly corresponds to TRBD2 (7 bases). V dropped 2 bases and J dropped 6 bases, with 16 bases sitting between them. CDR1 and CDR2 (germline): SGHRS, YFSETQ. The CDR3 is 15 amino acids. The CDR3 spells CASSFSGGAWDTQYF. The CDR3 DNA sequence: TGCGCCAGCAGCTTTTCTGGGGGGGCCTGGGATACGCAGTATTTT.

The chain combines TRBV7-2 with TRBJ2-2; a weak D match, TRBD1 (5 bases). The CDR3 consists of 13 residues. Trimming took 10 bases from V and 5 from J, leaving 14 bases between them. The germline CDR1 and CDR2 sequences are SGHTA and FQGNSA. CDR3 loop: CAIGPYRTGELFF. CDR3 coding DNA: TGTGCCATCGGCCCTTACAGGACCGGGGAGCTGTTTTTT.

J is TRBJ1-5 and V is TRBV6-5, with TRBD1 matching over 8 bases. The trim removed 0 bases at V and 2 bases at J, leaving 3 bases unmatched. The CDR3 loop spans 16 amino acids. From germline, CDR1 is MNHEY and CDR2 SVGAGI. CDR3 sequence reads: CASSYSSGGGNQPQHF. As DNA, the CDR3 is TGTGCCAGCAGTTACTCGTCAGGGGGCGGCAATCAGCCCCAGCATTTT.

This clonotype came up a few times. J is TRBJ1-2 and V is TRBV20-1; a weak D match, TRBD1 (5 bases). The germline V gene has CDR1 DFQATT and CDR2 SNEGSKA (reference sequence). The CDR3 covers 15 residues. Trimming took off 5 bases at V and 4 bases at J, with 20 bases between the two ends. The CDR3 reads CSAGERAGTGYGYTF. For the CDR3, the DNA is TGCAGTGCTGGGGAGAGGGCAGGGACGGGCTATGGCTACACCTTC.

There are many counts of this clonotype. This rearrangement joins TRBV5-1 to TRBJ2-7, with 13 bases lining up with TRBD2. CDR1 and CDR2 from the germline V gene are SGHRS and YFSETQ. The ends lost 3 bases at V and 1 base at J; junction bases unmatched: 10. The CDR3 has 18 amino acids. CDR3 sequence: CASSSGRLAGGPSYEQYF. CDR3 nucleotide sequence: TGCGCCAGCAGCTCGGGTAGACTAGCGGGAGGCCCTTCCTACGAGCAGTACTTC.

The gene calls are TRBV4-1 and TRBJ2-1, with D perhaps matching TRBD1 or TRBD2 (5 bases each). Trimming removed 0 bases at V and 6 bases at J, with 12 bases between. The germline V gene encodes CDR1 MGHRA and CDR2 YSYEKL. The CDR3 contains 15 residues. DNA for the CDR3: TGCGCCAGCAGCCAAGACTGGGGACCCGGCAATGAGCAGTTCTTC. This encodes CASSQDWGPGNEQFF.

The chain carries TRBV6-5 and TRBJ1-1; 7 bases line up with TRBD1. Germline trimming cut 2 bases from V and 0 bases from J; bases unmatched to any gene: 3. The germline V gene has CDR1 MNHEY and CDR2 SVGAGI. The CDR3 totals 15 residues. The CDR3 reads CASSYLRGMNTEAFF. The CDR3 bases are TGTGCCAGCAGTTACCTCAGGGGGATGAACACTGAAGCTTTCTTT.

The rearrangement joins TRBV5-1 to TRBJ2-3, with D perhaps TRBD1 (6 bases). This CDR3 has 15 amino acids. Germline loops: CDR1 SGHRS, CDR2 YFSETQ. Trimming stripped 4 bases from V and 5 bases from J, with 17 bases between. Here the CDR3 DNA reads TGCGCCAGCAGCATAGGGACAAGGGAAGGAGATACGCAGTATTTT. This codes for CASSIGTREGDTQYF. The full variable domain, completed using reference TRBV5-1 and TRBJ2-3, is KAGVTQTPRYLIKTRGQQVTLSCSPISGHRSVSWYQQTPGQGLQFLFEYFSETQRNKGNFPGRFSGRQFSNSRSEMNVSTLELGDSALYLCASSIGTREGDTQYFGPGTRLTVL.

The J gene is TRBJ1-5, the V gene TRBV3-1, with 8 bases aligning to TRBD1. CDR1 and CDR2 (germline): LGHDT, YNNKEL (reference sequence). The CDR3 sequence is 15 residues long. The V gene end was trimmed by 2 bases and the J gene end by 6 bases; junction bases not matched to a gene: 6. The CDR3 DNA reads TGTGCCAGCAGCCAAAATACAGGGGGGAGTCAGCCCCAGCATTTT. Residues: CASSQNTGGSQPQHF.

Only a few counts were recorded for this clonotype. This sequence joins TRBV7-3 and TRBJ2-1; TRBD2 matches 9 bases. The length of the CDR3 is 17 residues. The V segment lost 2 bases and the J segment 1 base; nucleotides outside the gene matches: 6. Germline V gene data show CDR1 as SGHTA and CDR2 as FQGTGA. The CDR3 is CASSLGPSGMSYNEQFF. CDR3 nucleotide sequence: TGTGCCAGCAGCTTAGGCCCTAGCGGGATGTCCTACAATGAGCAGTTCTTC.

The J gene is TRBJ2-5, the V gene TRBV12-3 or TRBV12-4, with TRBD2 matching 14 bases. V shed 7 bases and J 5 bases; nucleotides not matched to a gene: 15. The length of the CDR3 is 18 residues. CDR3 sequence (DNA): TGTGCCAGCACCCTTCGCAGACTAGCGGGAGGGCCGGAGGAGACCCAGTACTTC. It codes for CASTLRRLAGGPEETQYF.

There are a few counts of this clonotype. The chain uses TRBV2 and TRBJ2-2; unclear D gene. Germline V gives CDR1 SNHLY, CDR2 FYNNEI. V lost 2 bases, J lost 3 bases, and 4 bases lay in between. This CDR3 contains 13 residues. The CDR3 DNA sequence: TGTGCCAGCAGTGAAAGGCACACCGGGGAGCTGTTTTTT. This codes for CASSERHTGELFF.

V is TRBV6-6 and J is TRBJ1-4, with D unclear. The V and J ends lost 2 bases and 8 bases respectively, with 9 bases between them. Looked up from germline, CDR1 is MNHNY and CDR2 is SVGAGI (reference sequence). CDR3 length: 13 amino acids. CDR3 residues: CASSYRALEKLFF. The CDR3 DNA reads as TGTGCCAGCAGTTACAGGGCACTAGAAAAACTGTTTTTT.

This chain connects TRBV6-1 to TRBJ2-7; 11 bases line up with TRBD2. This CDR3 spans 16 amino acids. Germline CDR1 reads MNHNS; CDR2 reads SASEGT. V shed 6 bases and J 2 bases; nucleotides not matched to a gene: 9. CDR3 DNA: TGTGCCAGCAGGGTACAAGGACTAGCGGGTACCTACGAGCAGTACTTC. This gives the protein CASRVQGLAGTYEQYF.

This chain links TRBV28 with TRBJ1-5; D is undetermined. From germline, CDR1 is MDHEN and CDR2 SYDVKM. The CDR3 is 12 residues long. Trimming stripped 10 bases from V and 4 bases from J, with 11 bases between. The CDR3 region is CAICRINQPQHF. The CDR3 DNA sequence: TGTGCCATATGCAGGATTAATCAGCCCCAGCATTTT.

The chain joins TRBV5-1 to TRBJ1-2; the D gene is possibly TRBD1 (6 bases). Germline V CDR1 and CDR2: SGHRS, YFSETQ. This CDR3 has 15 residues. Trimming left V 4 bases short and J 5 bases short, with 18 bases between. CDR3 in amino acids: CASSRPGQSRYGYTF. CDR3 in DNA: TGCGCCAGCAGCAGGCCAGGACAGAGCAGATATGGCTACACCTTC.

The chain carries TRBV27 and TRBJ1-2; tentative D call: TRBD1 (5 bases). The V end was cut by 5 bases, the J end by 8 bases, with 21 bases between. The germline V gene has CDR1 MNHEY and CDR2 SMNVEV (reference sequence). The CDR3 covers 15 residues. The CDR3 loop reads CASSPLGEGLGGYTF. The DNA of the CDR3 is TGTGCCAGCAGTCCCCTCGGAGAGGGGCTGGGCGGCTACACCTTC.

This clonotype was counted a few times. In DNA form, the CDR3 reads TGCGCCAGCAGCCGACAGGGGTTAGACTACGAGCAGTACTTC. Translated: CASSRQGLDYEQYF. This chain joins TRBV5-1 and TRBJ2-7; 8 nucleotides agree with TRBD1. CDR3 length equals 14 residues. CDR1 and CDR2 (germline): SGHRS, YFSETQ. J was trimmed by 3 bases and V by 4 bases; bases with no gene match: 6.